The 24 T cell receptor beta chains below come from one sample, sequenced in a study of T cells after yellow fever vaccination. A single record per CDR3 protein comes from TCRdb applying MiXCR to the 5' RACE reads. The sample yields hundreds of thousands of distinct CDR3 sequences, about 17% seen once. This specimen consisted of PBMCs, obtained before the yellow fever booster vaccination. Receptors were obtained from a man between 18 and 29 years old who received the YFV17D yellow fever vaccine.

The chain employs TRBV2 and TRBJ1-3, with D perhaps TRBD1 (5 bases). CDR3 length: 14 amino acids. Germline V gene lookup returns CDR1 SNHLY and CDR2 FYNNEI. Trimming pared 6 bases from V and 2 bases from J, leaving 11 bases between. CDR3 sequence reads: CASRMQGTGNTIYF. CDR3 bases: TGTGCCAGCAGGATGCAGGGCACTGGAAACACCATATATTTT.

V is TRBV10-3 and J is TRBJ2-3; 13 nucleotides agree with TRBD2. The ends lost 7 bases at V and 6 bases at J; junction bases unmatched: 4. Germline-derived CDR1 and CDR2 are ENHRY and SYGVKD. The CDR3 spans 14 residues. CDR3 coding DNA: TGTGCCATCATGACTAGCGGGGGGCCTGATACGCAGTATTTT. Protein sequence: CAIMTSGGPDTQYF.

This clonotype has only a few counts. The chain uses TRBV2 and TRBJ2-7; D is perhaps TRBD1 (5 bases). Trimming cost V 8 bases and J 1 base, with 9 bases left between them. The CDR3 loop spans 12 amino acids. Germline V gene sequence: CDR1 SNHLY, CDR2 FYNNEI. This chain's CDR3 is CASGRQSYEQYV. CDR3 coding DNA: TGTGCCAGCGGAAGACAGTCCTACGAGCAGTACGTC.

This clonotype was found a few times. The gene calls are TRBV20-1 and TRBJ2-7; D gene unclear. V lost 0 bases and J lost 3, with 12 bases in between. Germline CDR1 and CDR2: DFQATT and SNEGSKA (reference sequence). There are 14 residues in the CDR3. The CDR3 DNA sequence: TGCAGTGCTAGAGATCTGCCAGGCCGCTACGAGCAGTACTTC. Its protein product is CSARDLPGRYEQYF.

This CDR3 is CASSLRVGGNTEAFF. As DNA, the CDR3 is TGTGCCAGCAGTTTACGCGTTGGCGGGAACACTGAAGCTTTCTTT. The chain recombines TRBV12-3 or TRBV12-4 with TRBJ1-1; D gene unclear. There are 15 residues in the CDR3. Trimming stripped 2 bases from V and 1 base from J, with 11 bases between.

In its sample, this clonotype was seen a few times. The chain is built from TRBV7-2 and TRBJ1-2; 8 bases fit TRBD1. This CDR3 is built from 13 residues. The junction had 5 bases not matched to a gene; V was cut back by 4 bases and J by 7 bases. Per germline, CDR1 SGHTA and CDR2 FQGNSA. CDR3 in amino acids: CASSWGQEGGYTF. The DNA of the CDR3 is TGTGCCAGCAGCTGGGGACAGGAAGGTGGCTACACCTTC.

CDR3 coding DNA: TGTGCCAGCAGTGGTCCCCAGGGGGCCGGGGAGCTGTTTTTT. Protein sequence: CASSGPQGAGELFF. The chain links TRBV28 to TRBJ2-2; 7 nucleotides line up with TRBD1. Germline CDR1 MDHEN, CDR2 SYDVKM. The CDR3 runs 14 residues. After removal of 5 bases from V and 6 bases from J, the junction contained 6 bases not matched to a gene.

This clonotype showed up just a few times. CDR3 region: CAWSETGTGVYWGYTF. The CDR3 DNA reads as TGTGCCTGGAGTGAAACGGGGACAGGGGTTTACTGGGGCTACACCTTC. The chain links TRBV30 to TRBJ1-2, with 10 bases that match TRBD1. The CDR3 runs to 16 residues. From germline, CDR1 is GTSNPN and CDR2 SVGIG (reference sequence). Unmatched junction bases numbered 13, after V lost 1 base and J lost 8 bases.

The chain is built from TRBV4-3 and TRBJ1-2, with a tentative D call TRBD1 (5 bases). The CDR3 has 16 amino acids. The germline V gene encodes CDR1 LGHNA and CDR2 YSLEER. V dropped 4 bases and J dropped 3 bases, with 18 bases sitting between them. The CDR3 nucleotides read TGCGCCAGCAGCCCGGACACGTCACCCTCTTACTATGGCTACACCTTC. Protein: CASSPDTSPSYYGYTF.

The gene calls are TRBV20-1 and TRBJ2-1, with a weak D call TRBD2 (6 bases). CDR1 is DFQATT, CDR2 SNEGSKA, per germline (reference sequence). The CDR3 runs 14 residues. V was trimmed by 1 base and J by 5 bases, leaving 12 bases between them. The CDR3 here is CSARGRAGHNEQFF. The DNA of the CDR3 is TGCAGTGCTAGAGGTCGAGCGGGCCACAATGAGCAGTTCTTC.

The rearrangement joins TRBV9 to TRBJ2-1, with TRBD2 identical over 12 bases. Per the germline V gene, CDR1 is SGDLS and CDR2 is YYNGEE. After removal of 0 bases from V and 8 bases from J, the junction contained 3 bases not matched to a gene. This CDR3 is 15 amino acids long. This CDR3 reads CASSVELAGGDEQFF. CDR3 nucleotide sequence: TGTGCCAGCAGCGTAGAACTAGCGGGGGGTGATGAGCAGTTCTTC.

This clonotype was picked up a small number of times. The CDR3, as DNA: TGCGCCAGCAGCCAGGCGGGACAGGGAGGCGAGCAGTACTTC. Its translation is CASSQAGQGGEQYF. The rearrangement uses TRBV4-1 and TRBJ2-7; TRBD1 aligns across 9 bases. CDR3 length equals 14 residues. The V gene end was trimmed by 3 bases and the J gene end by 6 bases; junction bases not matched to a gene: 6. Germline-derived CDR1 and CDR2 are MGHRA and YSYEKL.

Written as DNA, the CDR3 is TGTGCCAGCACCAAGAGAGACAACCCAACGGTCCAGTACGTC. This sequence encodes CASTKRDNPTVQYV. The chain uses TRBV2 and TRBJ2-7; D remains ambiguous. The V end was cut by 7 bases, the J end by 10 bases, with 23 bases between. The germline gives CDR1 SNHLY, CDR2 FYNNEI. This CDR3 is built from 14 residues.

This clonotype was seen only a few times. The chain employs TRBV3-1 and TRBJ2-5, with 8 bases aligning to TRBD2. The germline CDR1 and CDR2 sequences are LGHDT and YNNKEL (reference sequence). The length of the CDR3 is 15 residues. J gave up 4 bases and V 3 bases, and 7 bases lay outside the gene matches. The CDR3 coding sequence is TGTGCCAGCAGCCAGCCCGGACTAGCCGGAGAGACCCAGTACTTC. Translated: CASSQPGLAGETQYF.

In its sample, this clonotype was seen a few times. The rearrangement uses TRBV4-2 and TRBJ1-4; 7 bases match TRBD1. Per germline, CDR1 LGHNA and CDR2 YNFKEQ. V lost 1 base to trimming and J lost 8 bases; unmatched junction nucleotides: 4. The CDR3 length is 14 residues. The CDR3, as DNA: TGTGCCAGCAGCCAAGGAGGGGGCGAGGAAAAACTGTTTTTT. The encoded protein is CASSQGGGEEKLFF.

The V and J genes are TRBV20-1 and TRBJ1-4, with a possible D match to TRBD1 (5 bases). Looked up from germline, CDR1 is DFQATT and CDR2 is SNEGSKA (reference sequence). The germline V and J ends were trimmed by 0 bases and 5 bases, with 16 bases remaining between them. The CDR3 covers 16 residues. For the CDR3, the DNA is TGCAGTGCTAGAGACGGTCGGGAATGGGGGAATGAAAAACTGTTTTTT. This translates into CSARDGREWGNEKLFF.

This chain connects TRBV20-1 to TRBJ1-1; 7 bases agree with TRBD1. Trimming removed 4 bases from V and 5 bases from J; junction bases left unmatched: 10. Germline V gene lookup returns CDR1 DFQATT and CDR2 SNEGSKA (reference sequence). CDR3 length: 14 residues. CDR3 loop: CSATRGGGSTEAFF. The CDR3 DNA reads TGCAGTGCTACCAGGGGGGGGGGCAGTACTGAAGCTTTCTTT.

This clonotype occurred a few times. The rearrangement uses TRBV6-5 and TRBJ1-2; TRBD1 agrees at 7 bases. In germline, CDR1 is MNHEY, CDR2 SVGAGI. The CDR3 loop spans 13 amino acids. The junction had 0 bases not matched to a gene; V was cut back by 5 bases and J by 0 bases. The CDR3 region is CASSGTANYGYTF. CDR3 coding DNA: TGTGCCAGCAGTGGGACAGCTAACTATGGCTACACCTTC.

This clonotype appeared a few times. V usage is TRBV6-2 or TRBV6-3 and J usage is TRBJ1-2; D gene unclear. The CDR3 is made up of 13 amino acids. Germline assignment: CDR1 MNHEY and CDR2 SVGEGT. Trimming shortened V by 8 bases and J by 0 bases, and 10 bases separated the two germline ends. CDR3: CASAIGPNYGYTF. The DNA of the CDR3 is TGTGCCAGCGCTATCGGGCCTAACTATGGCTACACCTTC.

A few counts support this clonotype. The gene calls are TRBV6-1 and TRBJ1-5; D uncertain. Germline V gene lookup returns CDR1 MNHNS and CDR2 SASEGT. Trimming pared 4 bases from V and 10 bases from J, leaving 20 bases between. This CDR3 contains 15 residues. The chain's CDR3 is CASSVSEATRGPQHF. In nucleotides, the CDR3 is TGTGCCAGCAGTGTTAGCGAGGCCACCCGCGGTCCCCAGCATTTT.

The table lists this clonotype with a few counts. The rearrangement uses TRBV20-1 and TRBJ2-1; D unclear. CDR1 and CDR2 from the germline V gene are DFQATT and SNEGSKA (reference sequence). V was cut by 0 bases and J by 0 bases, with 12 bases left in between. The CDR3 extends over 16 amino acids. CDR3 coding DNA: TGCAGTGCTAGAGATCCGGTCGGGTTCTCCTACAATGAGCAGTTCTTC. This encodes CSARDPVGFSYNEQFF.

The V call is TRBV7-2, the J call TRBJ1-4, with a possible D match to TRBD1 (5 bases). Looked up from germline, CDR1 is SGHTA and CDR2 is FQGNSA. V was trimmed by 2 bases and J by 8 bases, leaving 21 bases between them. The CDR3 is 17 amino acids. The chain's CDR3 is CASSLTDTTGVREKLFF. For the CDR3, the DNA is TGTGCCAGCAGCTTAACGGATACGACGGGGGTGAGGGAAAAACTGTTTTTT.

This clonotype was counted only a few times. The rearrangement uses TRBV7-9 and TRBJ2-1, with TRBD1 matching 7 bases. Germline loops: CDR1 SEHNR, CDR2 FQNEAQ (reference sequence). V gave up 5 bases and J gave up 0 bases; unmatched junction bases: 10. The CDR3 totals 17 residues. CDR3 DNA: TGTGCCAGCAGCCCTACCCGCTACAGGGGCTCCTACAATGAGCAGTTCTTC. This gives the protein CASSPTRYRGSYNEQFF.

The chain links TRBV6-4 to TRBJ2-5, with D maybe TRBD1 (6 bases). V lost 6 bases and J lost 1, with 12 bases in between. This CDR3 is 14 amino acids long. Per germline, CDR1 MRHNA and CDR2 SNTAGT. CDR3 in amino acids: CASRSGHRQETQYF. Written as DNA, the CDR3 is TGTGCCAGCAGATCGGGACACCGCCAAGAGACCCAGTACTTC.